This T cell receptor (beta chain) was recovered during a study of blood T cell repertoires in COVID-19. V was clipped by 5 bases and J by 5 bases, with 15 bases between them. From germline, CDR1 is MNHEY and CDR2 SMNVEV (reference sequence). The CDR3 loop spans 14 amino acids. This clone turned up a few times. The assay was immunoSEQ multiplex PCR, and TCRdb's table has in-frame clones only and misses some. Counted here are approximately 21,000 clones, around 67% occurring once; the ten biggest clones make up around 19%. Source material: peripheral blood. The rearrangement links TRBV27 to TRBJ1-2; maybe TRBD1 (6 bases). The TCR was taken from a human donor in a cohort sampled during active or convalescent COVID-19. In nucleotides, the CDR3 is TGTGCCAGCAGTCGGGGGGGGCTGCCATATGGCTACACCTTC. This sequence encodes CASSRGGLPYGYTF.